This T cell receptor (beta chain) was identified in a study of cytomegalovirus exposure and HLA in healthy donors. On this clone itself: As yet, its antigen is unknown.

Findings of the study overall: In the 95 to 150 validation repertoires, a later analysis found that first-cohort TCR clusters tended to co-occur. A few chains linked to CMV were shown in vitro to be specific for CMV antigens.

Some clones are missing from TCRdb's copy, which holds only in-frame ones; the method was immunoSEQ multiplex PCR. The repertoire holds about 160,000 clones, with about nine tenths as singletons. Germline CDR1 SQVTM, CDR2 ANQGSEA. Trimming stripped 4 bases from V and 6 bases from J, with 18 bases between. The CDR3 is made up of 15 amino acids. The approximately 130-subject validation cohort, separate from the 666-subject first cohort, included the donors. Sequenced: PBMCs. The chain recombines TRBV29-1 with TRBJ2-2, with D possibly being TRBD2 (5 bases). The clonotype was recovered from a woman aged 25 to 45 in good health and CMV-seronegative. The CDR3 here is CSVVGLRAGAGELFF. CDR3 DNA sequence: TGCAGCGTTGTAGGGCTGCGCGCGGGCGCCGGGGAGCTGTTTTTT.